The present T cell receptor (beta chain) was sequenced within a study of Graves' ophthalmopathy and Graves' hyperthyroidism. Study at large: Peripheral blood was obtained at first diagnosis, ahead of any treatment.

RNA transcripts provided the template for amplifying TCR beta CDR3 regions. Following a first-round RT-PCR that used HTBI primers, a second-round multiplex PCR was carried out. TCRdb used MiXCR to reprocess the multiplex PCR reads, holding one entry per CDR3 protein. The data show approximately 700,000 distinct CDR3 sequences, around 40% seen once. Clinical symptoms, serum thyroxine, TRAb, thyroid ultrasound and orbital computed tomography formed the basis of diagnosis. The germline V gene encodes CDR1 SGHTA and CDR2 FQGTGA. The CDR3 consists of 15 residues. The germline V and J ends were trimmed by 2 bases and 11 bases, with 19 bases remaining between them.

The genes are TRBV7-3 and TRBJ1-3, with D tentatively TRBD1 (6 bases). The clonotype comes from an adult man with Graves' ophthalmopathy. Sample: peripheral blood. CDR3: CASSLQGQSLSPIYF. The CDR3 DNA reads TGTGCCAGCAGCTTACAAGGACAGTCCTTATCACCCATATATTTT.